Listed below are T cell receptor beta chains from one sample, sequenced in a study of blood T cell repertoires in COVID-19. Profiling relied on immunoSEQ multiplex PCR, and the TCRdb table lists in-frame clones only, not all of them. The repertoire holds about 280,000 clones, with approximately 83% as singletons. The specimen was peripheral blood. The receptors shown here come from a woman aged 50 to 65 who had recovered from COVID-19. Each CDR3 is given with its conserved first and last residue. The order of the fields is V gene, J gene, D gene, clone size, CDR3 protein, CDR3 DNA. A D gene is named only where the DNA matches it firmly. The listing skips clone size in some rows; elsewhere it reads once, few, many or a size class.

V: TRBV28; J: TRBJ2-7; D: -; size: -; CDR3: CASNTRVGSSYEQYF; DNA: TGTGCCAGCAACACGCGGGTAGGGAGCTCCTACGAGCAGTACTTC
V: TRBV9; J: TRBJ2-7; D: -; size: -; CDR3: CASSVDFYGEQYF; DNA: TGTGCCAGCAGCGTGGACTTCTATGGCGAGCAGTACTTC
V: TRBV28; J: TRBJ1-5; D: -; size: -; CDR3: CASRPPGDSNQPQHF; DNA: TGTGCCAGCAGGCCCCCAGGGGATAGCAATCAGCCCCAGCATTTT
V: TRBV7-8; J: TRBJ1-3; D: TRBD1; size: once; CDR3: CASSLVWTGVDTIYF; DNA: TGTGCCAGCAGCTTAGTATGGACAGGGGTGGACACCATATATTTT
V: TRBV28; J: TRBJ2-7; D: -; size: -; CDR3: CASSFALAGRSYEQYF; DNA: TGTGCCAGCAGTTTCGCTTTGGCGGGACGCTCCTACGAGCAGTACTTC
V: TRBV28; J: TRBJ2-7; D: -; size: few; CDR3: CASSQEGGEQYF; DNA: TGTGCCAGCAGTCAGGAAGGGGGCGAGCAGTACTTC
V: TRBV4-1; J: TRBJ1-1; D: -; size: -; CDR3: CASSQVRRENTEAFF; DNA: TGCGCCAGCAGCCAAGTTCGGCGGGAGAACACTGAAGCTTTCTTT
V: TRBV6-8; J: TRBJ2-3; D: TRBD2; size: -; CDR3: CASSTQTSGGGTDTQYF; DNA: TGTGCCAGCAGCACTCAAACTAGCGGGGGGGGTACAGATACGCAGTATTTT
V: TRBV10-3; J: TRBJ2-1; D: TRBD2; size: -; CDR3: CAISVRTSGGGYNEQFF; DNA: TGTGCCATCAGTGTCCGGACTAGCGGGGGCGGCTACAATGAGCAGTTCTTC
V: TRBV7-9; J: TRBJ2-1; D: TRBD1; size: -; CDR3: CASSLWDRGLYEQFF; DNA: TGTGCCAGCAGCTTATGGGACAGGGGGCTTTATGAGCAGTTCTTC
V: TRBV5-1; J: TRBJ1-4; D: TRBD1; size: -; CDR3: CASRFEGAEKLFF; DNA: TGCGCCAGCAGGTTCGAGGGGGCCGAAAAACTGTTTTTT
V: TRBV30; J: TRBJ2-5; D: -; size: -; CDR3: CAWSAQGRETQYF; DNA: TGTGCCTGGAGTGCCCAGGGGAGAGAGACCCAGTACTTC
V: TRBV9; J: TRBJ2-7; D: -; size: once; CDR3: CASSAGVSLSYEQYF; DNA: TGTGCCAGCAGCGCCGGGGTTTCCCTCTCCTACGAGCAGTACTTC
V: TRBV19; J: TRBJ2-5; D: TRBD2; size: -; CDR3: CATRRTSRYQETQYF; DNA: TGTGCCACCAGAAGGACTAGCCGGTACCAAGAGACCCAGTACTTC
V: TRBV9; J: TRBJ1-1; D: -; size: -; CDR3: CASSAYGGTEAFF; DNA: TGTGCCAGCAGCGCTTACGGGGGGACTGAAGCTTTCTTT
V: TRBV18; J: TRBJ1-1; D: TRBD1; size: -; CDR3: CASSPPQGMGTEAFF; DNA: TGTGCCAGCTCACCGCCACAGGGGATGGGCACTGAAGCTTTCTTT
V: TRBV19; J: TRBJ1-1; D: -; size: -; CDR3: CASSILAAGARTTEAFF; DNA: TGTGCCAGTAGTATATTGGCCGCGGGAGCCCGAACGACTGAAGCTTTCTTT
V: TRBV4-2; J: TRBJ2-3; D: TRBD1; size: few; CDR3: CASSPGTGETDTQYF; DNA: TGTGCCAGCAGCCCGGGGACAGGGGAGACAGATACGCAGTATTTT
V: TRBV5-6; J: TRBJ2-7; D: -; size: -; CDR3: CASSLWENRVRVGSYEQYF; DNA: TGTGCCAGCAGCTTGTGGGAGAACAGGGTTAGAGTGGGATCCTACGAGCAGTACTTC
V: TRBV6-5; J: TRBJ1-2; D: -; size: -; CDR3: CASSTGTHLRGYTF; DNA: TGTGCCAGCAGTACCGGGACTCACCTACGGGGCTACACCTTC
V: TRBV7-2; J: TRBJ2-7; D: TRBD2; size: -; CDR3: CASRPGAGSYEQYF; DNA: TGTGCCAGCAGACCAGGAGCGGGGTCCTACGAGCAGTACTTC
V: TRBV6-4; J: TRBJ2-5; D: TRBD2; size: once; CDR3: CASIRTSGQETQYF; DNA: TGTGCCAGCATTAGGACTAGCGGCCAAGAGACCCAGTACTTC
V: TRBV7-8; J: TRBJ2-7; D: -; size: -; CDR3: CASSINRIYEQYF; DNA: TGTGCCAGCAGCATAAACAGAATCTACGAGCAGTACTTC
V: TRBV23-1; J: TRBJ2-1; D: TRBD1; size: -; CDR3: CARATGSSYNEQFF; DNA: TGCGCCAGAGCGACAGGGAGCTCCTACAATGAGCAGTTCTTC
V: TRBV11-2; J: TRBJ2-5; D: -; size: -; CDR3: CASSLGVRQGETQYF; DNA: TGTGCCAGCAGCTTAGGGGTTCGGCAGGGAGAGACCCAGTACTTC
V: TRBV7-3; J: TRBJ1-6; D: TRBD1; size: few; CDR3: CASSTGGASPLHF; DNA: TGTGCCAGCAGCACAGGGGGAGCTTCACCCCTCCACTTT
V: TRBV27; J: TRBJ1-6; D: TRBD1; size: once; CDR3: CASSFQSGQGYNSPLHF; DNA: TGTGCCAGCAGTTTCCAATCGGGACAGGGCTATAATTCACCCCTCCACTTT
V: TRBV2; J: TRBJ2-2; D: -; size: -; CDR3: CASGSGQLNTGELFF; DNA: TGTGCCAGCGGATCGGGACAACTGAACACCGGGGAGCTGTTTTTT
V: TRBV4-2; J: TRBJ1-1; D: -; size: -; CDR3: CASSQGAGEDTEAFF; DNA: TGTGCCAGCAGCCAAGGAGCGGGGGAAGACACTGAAGCTTTCTTT
V: TRBV7-3; J: TRBJ2-3; D: -; size: -; CDR3: CASSLDYTDTQYF; DNA: TGTGCCAGCAGCTTAGACTACACAGATACGCAGTATTTT
V: TRBV20-1; J: TRBJ1-5; D: -; size: -; CDR3: CSASTTVNQPQHF; DNA: TGCAGTGCTAGTACTACGGTCAATCAGCCCCAGCATTTT
V: TRBV5-1; J: TRBJ2-3; D: TRBD1; size: -; CDR3: CASSPGQGWTDTQYF; DNA: TGCGCCAGCAGCCCTGGACAGGGATGGACAGATACGCAGTATTTT
V: TRBV7-3; J: TRBJ2-1; D: TRBD1; size: -; CDR3: CASSSGQGNEQFF; DNA: TGTGCCAGCAGCTCCGGACAGGGCAATGAGCAGTTCTTC
V: TRBV18; J: TRBJ1-2; D: TRBD1; size: -; CDR3: CASSPRGQGAGNYGYTF; DNA: TGTGCCAGCTCACCAAGAGGACAGGGGGCTGGGAACTATGGCTACACCTTC
V: TRBV28; J: TRBJ1-5; D: -; size: -; CDR3: CASSFKGGNQPQHF; DNA: TGTGCCAGCAGTTTTAAGGGGGGCAATCAGCCCCAGCATTTT
V: TRBV4-2; J: TRBJ1-5; D: -; size: once; CDR3: CASSQDRRAHNQPQHF; DNA: TGTGCCAGCAGCCAAGATAGGAGGGCCCACAATCAGCCCCAGCATTTT
V: TRBV6-1; J: TRBJ2-1; D: -; size: -; CDR3: CASSETEGYSYNEQFF; DNA: TGTGCCAGCAGTGAAACGGAGGGCTACTCCTACAATGAGCAGTTCTTC
V: TRBV10-3; J: TRBJ2-7; D: -; size: -; CDR3: CAISQEDRSGPEQYF; DNA: TGTGCCATCAGCCAGGAGGACAGATCAGGTCCCGAGCAGTACTTC
V: TRBV7-2; J: TRBJ2-7; D: TRBD2; size: -; CDR3: CASSQRLAGSYEQYF; DNA: TGTGCCAGCAGCCAAAGACTAGCGGGATCCTACGAGCAGTACTTC
V: TRBV2; J: TRBJ1-5; D: TRBD1; size: -; CDR3: CASRTSGQAVLPQHF; DNA: TGTGCCAGCAGAACCTCGGGACAGGCGGTGTTGCCCCAGCATTTT
V: TRBV4-1; J: TRBJ2-1; D: TRBD1; size: -; CDR3: CASSQTGTVAYNEQFF; DNA: TGCGCCAGCAGCCAGACCGGGACAGTCGCCTACAATGAGCAGTTCTTC
V: TRBV27; J: TRBJ1-2; D: -; size: -; CDR3: CASSLGAGAGGYTF; DNA: TGTGCCAGCAGTTTAGGGGCGGGGGCCGGCGGCTACACCTTC
V: TRBV25-1; J: TRBJ1-2; D: -; size: -; CDR3: CATEGRVDYGYTF; DNA: TGTGCCACCGAGGGAAGGGTCGACTATGGCTACACCTTC
V: TRBV28; J: TRBJ2-7; D: -; size: once; CDR3: CASSLSGLYEQYF; DNA: TGTGCCAGCAGCCTATCGGGGTTGTACGAGCAGTACTTC
V: TRBV27; J: TRBJ2-7; D: -; size: many; CDR3: CASSLRARTAYEQYF; DNA: TGTGCCAGCAGTTTACGTGCACGGACAGCCTACGAGCAGTACTTC
V: TRBV30; J: TRBJ2-2; D: -; size: -; CDR3: CAWSVGDLGTGELFF; DNA: TGTGCCTGGAGTGTGGGGGACTTAGGCACCGGGGAGCTGTTTTTT
V: TRBV7-8; J: TRBJ2-2; D: -; size: -; CDR3: CASSFSGETNTGELFF; DNA: TGTGCCAGCAGCTTCTCCGGGGAAACTAACACCGGGGAGCTGTTTTTT
V: TRBV5-4; J: TRBJ2-1; D: TRBD2; size: -; CDR3: CASSPPTSGSPTLYNEQFF; DNA: TGTGCCAGCAGCCCCCCAACTAGCGGGAGCCCCACATTGTACAATGAGCAGTTCTTC
V: TRBV7-2; J: TRBJ2-1; D: TRBD1; size: -; CDR3: CASSQTGLSYNEQFF; DNA: TGTGCCAGCAGCCAGACAGGGTTATCCTACAATGAGCAGTTCTTC
V: TRBV10-3; J: TRBJ1-3; D: TRBD1; size: -; CDR3: CAISESQGAEGNTIYF; DNA: TGTGCCATCAGTGAGTCGCAGGGGGCAGAGGGAAACACCATATATTTT
V: TRBV5-1; J: TRBJ2-1; D: -; size: many; CDR3: CASSLFGNSYNEQFF; DNA: TGCGCCAGCAGTCTATTCGGGAATTCCTACAATGAGCAGTTCTTC
V: TRBV18; J: TRBJ2-7; D: -; size: -; CDR3: CASSGLTQGIGEQYF; DNA: TGTGCCAGCTCAGGCCTGACCCAGGGAATTGGTGAGCAGTACTTC
V: TRBV12-5; J: TRBJ1-4; D: -; size: once; CDR3: CASSGGTGKLFF; DNA: TGTGCTAGTTCGGGGGGGACCGGAAAACTGTTTTTT
V: TRBV9; J: TRBJ2-7; D: TRBD1; size: -; CDR3: CASSSRQGSEQYF; DNA: TGTGCCAGCAGCTCCCGACAGGGCAGCGAGCAGTACTTC
V: TRBV27; J: TRBJ2-2; D: TRBD2; size: -; CDR3: CASSFGLGGRVDTGELFF; DNA: TGTGCCAGCAGTTTCGGTCTCGGGGGGAGGGTGGACACCGGGGAGCTGTTTTTT
V: TRBV12-5; J: TRBJ1-2; D: -; size: -; CDR3: CASGLVPSQNPGYGYTF; DNA: TGTGCTAGTGGTTTGGTCCCCTCGCAGAACCCGGGCTATGGCTACACCTTC
V: TRBV5-1; J: TRBJ1-2; D: TRBD1; size: -; CDR3: CASSPWTGDYGYTF; DNA: TGCGCCAGCAGCCCCTGGACAGGAGACTATGGCTACACCTTC
V: TRBV29-1; J: TRBJ2-7; D: TRBD2; size: -; CDR3: CSVGPGGTGNYEQYF; DNA: TGCAGCGTTGGCCCCGGGGGGACGGGGAATTACGAGCAGTACTTC
V: TRBV19; J: TRBJ2-3; D: TRBD2; size: -; CDR3: CASSALAGASDTQYF; DNA: TGTGCCAGTAGTGCCCTAGCGGGGGCCTCTGATACGCAGTATTTT